This T cell receptor beta chain was identified in a study of blood T cell repertoires in COVID-19. As for the study in general: The United States, Italy and Spain were the sources of the acute and convalescent COVID-19 samples.

J lost 5 bases, V lost 5 bases, and 19 bases had no gene match. The CDR3 totals 18 residues. In germline, CDR1 is SGHVS, CDR2 FQNEAQ. TCRdb's table, derived via immunoSEQ multiplex PCR, lists solely in-frame clones and lacks some. The sample lists about 26,000 clones, around 90% occurring once. The TCR was taken from a human donor in a cohort sampled during active COVID-19. This chain uses TRBV7-8 with TRBJ2-5, with 8 nucleotides matching TRBD1. The sequencing sample was made of peripheral blood. The DNA for the CDR3 is TGTGCCAGCAGCCACGCCGGCTTTGAACAGGGGGACAAGGAGACCCAGTACTTC. As protein: CASSHAGFEQGDKETQYF.